This entry describes one TCR beta chain. Its antigen is not identified. This sample is drawn from a study of CD8 T cells in Susac syndrome. Study as a whole: The Susac syndrome patients that were sequenced included 5 or 6 with active disease and under ten in remission. Patients with Susac syndrome, at blood draw, were therapy-naive, on corticosteroids, or on intravenous immunoglobulin alone. Overall study findings and caveats: TCR sequencing and HLA analysis covered a relatively small number of individuals.

The CDR3 has 14 amino acids. Trimming took 7 bases from V and 3 from J, leaving 16 bases between them. Germline loops: CDR1 MNHEY, CDR2 SVGAGI. With random hexamers, reverse transcription was performed on roughly 0.5 to 1 ug of RNA. TCRdb re-called the immunoSEQ multiplex PCR reads with MiXCR, one entry per CDR3 protein. The sample holds roughly 200,000 distinct CDR3 sequences; around 94% are singletons and the top ten take approximately 0.099%. Sample: CD4+ T cells from PBMCs. The sequence was obtained from a human donor with Susac syndrome. This sequence joins TRBV6-5 and TRBJ2-7; D remains ambiguous. CDR3 loop: CASTNAAGHYEQYF. The CDR3 nucleotides read TGTGCCAGCACAAACGCAGCCGGGCACTACGAGCAGTACTTC.